Shown below are 17 T cell receptor beta chains from a single sample sequenced in a study of blood T cell repertoires in COVID-19. The table came from immunoSEQ multiplex PCR; TCRdb's copy has only in-frame clones and leaves some out. The profile covers roughly 170,000 clones, with around 82% appearing a single time and 15% to 20% taken by the ten largest. Sequencing used PBMCs or T cells enriched from blood (not recorded which). Receptors originate from a man in his 60s who had recovered from COVID-19.

V is TRBV28 and J is TRBJ1-3; D possibly corresponds to TRBD1 (6 bases). The CDR3 has 15 amino acids. Trimming left V 2 bases short and J 3 bases short, with 11 bases between. The germline V gene encodes CDR1 MDHEN and CDR2 SYDVKM. This chain's CDR3 is CASSLGQRDGNTIYF. For the CDR3, the DNA is TGTGCCAGCAGTTTAGGACAGAGAGATGGAAACACCATATATTTT.

The chain employs TRBV29-1 and TRBJ2-6; D is unresolved. CDR3 length equals 13 residues. Germline values: CDR1 SQVTM, CDR2 ANQGSEA. The V end lost 7 bases, the J end lost 2 bases, and 9 bases lay between the germline ends. CDR3 protein: CSGRQTGANVLTF. The CDR3 coding sequence is TGCAGCGGACGACAAACTGGGGCCAACGTCCTGACTTTC.

This rearrangement joins TRBV5-8 to TRBJ2-7, with TRBD1 matching over 9 bases. This CDR3 has 16 amino acids. The ends lost 4 bases at V and 4 bases at J; junction bases unmatched: 12. From germline, CDR1 is SGHTS and CDR2 YDEGEE. The CDR3 sequence: CASSPAPGTGYYEQYF. In DNA form, the CDR3 reads TGTGCCAGCAGCCCCGCCCCCGGGACAGGGTATTACGAGCAGTACTTC.

This clone was seen only a few times. Additional DNA sequences in this sample encode the identical CDR3. The chain combines TRBV7-3 with TRBJ1-3; D is ambiguous. Per the germline V gene, CDR1 is SGHTA and CDR2 is FQGTGA. The CDR3 is 16 residues long. The V and J ends lost 0 bases and 0 bases respectively, with 9 bases between them. CDR3 loop: CASSLTGGNSGNTIYF. The CDR3 nucleotides are TGTGCCAGCAGCTTAACCGGAGGCAACTCTGGAAACACCATATATTTT.

This clone came up a few times. The CDR3 loop is CASSPHGLQSRDRESEAFF. CDR3 sequence (DNA): TGTGCCAGCAGCCCTCATGGCCTCCAGTCCCGGGACAGGGAGAGTGAAGCTTTCTTT. J is TRBJ1-1 and V is TRBV14, with TRBD1 matching over 9 bases. The V and J ends lost 4 bases and 7 bases, in that order; junction bases with no gene match: 22. The CDR3 consists of 19 residues. The germline CDR1 and CDR2 sequences are SGHDN and FVKESK. The variable domain in full, completed from reference TRBV14 and TRBJ1-1, reads EAGVTQFPSHSVIEKGQTVTLRCDPISGHDNLYWYRRVMGKEIKFLLHFVKESKQDESGMPNNRFLAERTGGTYSTLKVQPAELEDSGVYFCASSPHGLQSRDRESEAFFGQGTRLTVV.

CDR3 loop: CASSLRRLAGGDTQYF. The DNA of the CDR3 is TGTGCCAGCAGCCTACGTAGACTAGCGGGGGGAGATACGCAGTATTTT. The V call is TRBV7-8, the J call TRBJ2-3, with TRBD2 matching 13 bases. The V gene's germline CDR1 is SGHVS and CDR2 FQNEAQ. With 5 bases clipped from V and 5 bases from J, the junction kept 7 bases outside the gene matches. The CDR3 covers 16 residues.

The V call is TRBV5-4, the J call TRBJ2-7; no clear D gene. The CDR3 loop spans 13 amino acids. Germline lookup yields CDR1 SGHNT and CDR2 YYREEE (reference sequence). V shed 3 bases and J shed 0 bases, with 7 bases lying between them. CDR3 loop: CASSSRYSYEQYF. DNA for the CDR3: TGTGCCAGCAGCTCGCGGTACTCCTACGAGCAGTACTTC.

The rearrangement uses TRBV19 and TRBJ1-2; 8 bases are shared with TRBD1. From germline, CDR1 is LNHDA and CDR2 SQIVND (reference sequence). This CDR3 comprises 17 residues. J lost 5 bases, V lost 4 bases, and 15 bases had no gene match. The CDR3 nucleotides are TGTGCCAGTAGTACCACGGCTAGACCGACAGGGGCGTATGGCTACACCTTC. This codes for CASSTTARPTGAYGYTF.

The chain couples TRBV28 to TRBJ2-5, with no clear D. Trimming removed 6 bases from V and 5 bases from J, with 7 bases in between. Per the germline V gene, CDR1 is MDHEN and CDR2 is SYDVKM. The CDR3 runs 11 residues. The CDR3 nucleotides are TGTGCCAGCAGCACAATCGAGACCCAGTACTTC. It is translated as CASSTIETQYF.

This clone was seen a few times. The rearrangement links TRBV19 to TRBJ1-6; D is undetermined. CDR3 length: 14 residues. In germline, CDR1 is LNHDA, CDR2 SQIVND (reference sequence). V dropped 11 bases and J dropped 8 bases, with 19 bases sitting between them. CDR3 protein: CASNPGIEDSPLHF. The CDR3 DNA reads as TGTGCCTCAAATCCGGGGATCGAGGATTCACCCCTCCACTTT.

In this sample, this clone turned up a few times. The chain combines TRBV27 with TRBJ1-1; perhaps TRBD1 as D (5 bases). The germline CDR1 and CDR2 sequences are MNHEY and SMNVEV (reference sequence). The CDR3 sequence is 15 residues long. The germline V and J ends were trimmed by 5 bases and 0 bases, with 13 bases remaining between them. This CDR3 is CASSKWGGMNTEAFF. The CDR3 coding sequence is TGTGCCAGCAGTAAGTGGGGGGGAATGAACACTGAAGCTTTCTTT.

This clone was detected a few times. V is TRBV30 and J is TRBJ1-1, with D maybe TRBD1 (5 bases). The CDR3 extends over 11 amino acids. Trimming pared 5 bases from V and 1 base from J, leaving 5 bases between. Germline V lookup: CDR1 GTSNPN, CDR2 SVGIG (reference sequence). CDR3 DNA sequence: TGTGCCTGGGACAGGAACACTGAAGCTTTCTTT. Amino acid sequence: CAWDRNTEAFF.

This sequence joins TRBV27 and TRBJ2-7; weak D call: TRBD2 (6 bases). CDR1 and CDR2 from the germline V gene are MNHEY and SMNVEV (reference sequence). The CDR3 totals 16 residues. Trimming removed 1 base at V and 5 bases at J, with 18 bases between. In DNA form, the CDR3 reads TGTGCCAGCAGTTTATACTCCGGGGGATTTATACACGAGCAGTACTTC. Its translation: CASSLYSGGFIHEQYF.

The rearrangement joins TRBV28 to TRBJ2-7, with 11 positions matching TRBD1. The CDR3 runs to 14 residues. After removal of 6 bases from V and 7 bases from J, the junction contained 8 bases not matched to a gene. CDR1 and CDR2 from the germline V gene are MDHEN and SYDVKM. CDR3 loop: CASRWTGTGGEQYF. The DNA of the CDR3 is TGTGCCAGCAGGTGGACCGGGACAGGGGGGGAGCAGTACTTC.

The chain couples TRBV7-9 to TRBJ1-5; maybe TRBD1 (6 bases). The CDR3 is 14 residues long. Between the trimmed V and J ends, which lost 1 base and 5 bases, there was a span of 9 bases. Germline V gene lookup returns CDR1 SEHNR and CDR2 FQNEAQ (reference sequence). The CDR3 sequence is CASSLGTADQPQHF. The CDR3 nucleotides are TGTGCCAGCAGCTTAGGGACAGCCGATCAGCCCCAGCATTTT. Full variable domain (rest looked up from reference TRBV7-9 and TRBJ1-5): DTGVSQNPRHKITKRGQNVTFRCDPISEHNRLYWYRQTLGQGPEFLTYFQNEAQLEKSRLLSDRFSAERPKGSFSTLEIQRTEQGDSAMYLCASSLGTADQPQHFGDGTRLSIL.

The gene calls are TRBV5-1 and TRBJ1-5; D possibly corresponds to TRBD1 (6 bases). The V end was cut by 4 bases, the J end by 4 bases, with 15 bases between. The germline V gene has CDR1 SGHRS and CDR2 YFSETQ. CDR3 size: 15 residues. The CDR3 nucleotides read TGCGCCAGCAGCGCAGATGGGGGCAATAATCAGCCCCAGCATTTT. Translation gives CASSADGGNNQPQHF.

The rearrangement links TRBV11-2 to TRBJ1-2; 11 bases line up with TRBD1. With 3 bases clipped from V and 8 bases from J, the junction kept 5 bases outside the gene matches. The CDR3 consists of 14 residues. The germline gives CDR1 SGHAT, CDR2 FQNNGV. The DNA of the CDR3 is TGTGCCAGCAGCTTCCGGGACAGGGGGGAGGGCTACACCTTC. The encoded protein is CASSFRDRGEGYTF.